These T cell receptor beta chains were read from a single sample in a study of T cell responses to AZD1222 COVID-19 vaccine. Profiling relied on immunoSEQ multiplex PCR, and the TCRdb table lists in-frame clones only, not all of them. The table includes about 120,000 clones, approximately 94% detected once. Material: peripheral blood, obtained 28 days after the second AZD1222 dose. The source is an adult who received the AZD1222 COVID-19 vaccine. Each CDR3 is given without its conserved first and last residue. Each record gives: CDR3 protein, D gene, J gene, V gene. A D gene is named only where the DNA matches it firmly.

AWSRDRGTGELF	TRBD1	TRBJ2-2	TRBV30
ASSLVGGQGSETQY	TRBD1	TRBJ2-5	TRBV7-8
ASSNVGLAGAEQF	TRBD2	TRBJ2-1	TRBV5-1
ASSRSSNQPQH	.	TRBJ1-5	TRBV6-5
ASSYSRGGLTDTQY	TRBD2	TRBJ2-3	TRBV6-2/TRBV6-3
ASSLGGAQLNEQF	.	TRBJ2-1	TRBV7-2
ASSKDIDGEQY	.	TRBJ2-7	TRBV21-1
ASSLRGEAF	.	TRBJ1-1	TRBV12-3/TRBV12-4
ASSSAGLAINEQF	TRBD2	TRBJ2-1	TRBV7-3
AWSVSAGVYNEQF	TRBD2	TRBJ2-1	TRBV30
ASSRGTSGVGSSNEQF	TRBD2	TRBJ2-1	TRBV5-1
ASTPDRENTEAF	TRBD1	TRBJ1-1	TRBV6-2/TRBV6-3
ASTMGLAVTNTGELF	.	TRBJ2-2	TRBV19
ASRAAGEKLF	.	TRBJ1-4	TRBV3-1/TRBV3-2
ASRQTSGTYEQY	TRBD2	TRBJ2-7	TRBV19
ASSLRGVAGQPQH	.	TRBJ1-5	TRBV7-2
ASSLAGGREDTQY	TRBD2	TRBJ2-3	TRBV5-4
ASSLRGVGEQF	TRBD2	TRBJ2-1	TRBV7-8
ASSSPGNTEAF	.	TRBJ1-1	TRBV7-8
ASSFDVNYEQY	.	TRBJ2-7	TRBV7-2
ASSQVGGRYEETQY	TRBD2	TRBJ2-5	TRBV11-1
ASSQDLGHHVRQY	.	TRBJ2-7	TRBV14
ASSTDSLNQPQH	.	TRBJ1-5	TRBV2
ASETLTSRHGPNYGYT	.	TRBJ1-2	TRBV7-2
ASSLTGGASYNEQF	TRBD2	TRBJ2-1	TRBV5-1
ASSLFPGGGEQF	TRBD1	TRBJ2-1	TRBV27
ASSPTSLGALH	.	TRBJ1-6	TRBV11-2
ASSPDRPTGELF	.	TRBJ2-2	TRBV2
ASSRGQGVSYEQY	TRBD1	TRBJ2-7	TRBV4-1
ASSPGVLSYEQY	.	TRBJ2-7	TRBV10-2
ASSEGGTYGYT	.	TRBJ1-2	TRBV6-1
ASSEVRRPQH	.	TRBJ1-5	TRBV6-1
ASSGQGYEQY	TRBD1	TRBJ2-7	TRBV2
ASKLAYTDTQY	TRBD2	TRBJ2-3	TRBV19
ASSYLGLVSGNTIY	.	TRBJ1-3	TRBV6-6
ATQGEYSGELF	TRBD1	TRBJ2-2	TRBV15
ASSPGTGGDEQY	TRBD1	TRBJ2-7	TRBV18
ASSWGTGAITDTQY	TRBD1	TRBJ2-3	TRBV5-1
AWSRTSGYTQY	TRBD2	TRBJ2-3	TRBV30
ASSPQSPGPMNTEAF	.	TRBJ1-1	TRBV18
ASSQETELAGQETQY	TRBD2	TRBJ2-5	TRBV4-1
ASSLALGYNGKLF	.	TRBJ1-4	TRBV7-2
ATRSSAAYEQY	.	TRBJ2-7	TRBV7-9
ASSLARGRGSYEQY	.	TRBJ2-7	TRBV7-9
ASSLPAGGFTDTQY	TRBD2	TRBJ2-3	TRBV11-2
ASTNRAPVSNQPQH	.	TRBJ1-5	TRBV19
ASSFRPEGGGEAF	.	TRBJ1-1	TRBV27
SVVDRSSYNEQF	TRBD1	TRBJ2-1	TRBV29-1
ASSSTGEGLRYGYT	.	TRBJ1-2	TRBV5-1
ASSLDRESSYNEQF	.	TRBJ2-1	TRBV7-8
ASRRGTYNSPLH	.	TRBJ1-6	TRBV9
ASSRDPSGGGTDTQY	TRBD2	TRBJ2-3	TRBV4-3
ASSLLGDITYNEQF	.	TRBJ2-1	TRBV5-1
ASSPPPGQPYEQY	TRBD1	TRBJ2-7	TRBV18
ASSFQSVDTGELF	.	TRBJ2-2	TRBV7-9
ASSMTGESNQPQH	TRBD1	TRBJ1-5	TRBV19
SVVATDKLF	.	TRBJ1-4	TRBV29-1
ASSLLGDSNQPQH	.	TRBJ1-5	TRBV5-1
ASSPEGIATDTQY	.	TRBJ2-3	TRBV6-2/TRBV6-3
ASMPDRGNSPLH	TRBD1	TRBJ1-6	TRBV2